The 9 T cell receptor beta chains below were found in one sample sequenced in a study of response to subunit inactivated influenza vaccine. TCRdb redid the calling of the RT-PCR reads with MiXCR, one entry per CDR3 protein. The repertoire has around 190,000 distinct CDR3 sequences, roughly an eighth of them found once; the top ten carry approximately 25%. The material sequenced was CD8+ T cells sorted from PBMCs, taken roughly 5 days after vaccination. The receptors derive from a man in his forties or fifties who received an inactivated influenza vaccine.

The chain has TRBV5-1 and TRBJ2-7; a possible D gene is TRBD2 (5 bases). Germline loops: CDR1 SGHRS, CDR2 YFSETQ. The V end was cut by 0 bases, the J end by 0 bases, with 10 bases between. The CDR3 covers 15 residues. CDR3 sequence (DNA): TGCGCCAGCAGCTTGGCCGAGGGTGGCTCCTACGAGCAGTACTTC. Residues: CASSLAEGGSYEQYF.

In its sample, this clonotype was seen a few times. V gene TRBV12-1 combines with J gene TRBJ2-5; whether TRBD2, the table's D call, matches the DNA was not checked. TRBV12-1 is shown as a pseudogene. The length of the CDR3 is 18 residues. The CDR3 loop is CASSLPVLSGNLQETQYF. The CDR3 region has the DNA TGTGCCAGCAGCCTCCCAGTACTATCGGGAAACTTACAAGAGACCCAGTACTTC.

This clonotype has only a few counts. The rearrangement uses TRBV6-2 or TRBV6-3 and TRBJ2-1; D unclear. Trimming took 6 bases from V and 7 from J, leaving 19 bases between them. This CDR3 has 15 amino acids. From germline, CDR1 is MNHEY and CDR2 SVGEGT. CDR3: CASRRTDVTLNEQFF. CDR3 nucleotide sequence: TGTGCCAGCAGAAGGACGGACGTTACTCTAAATGAGCAGTTCTTC.

The chain employs TRBV7-9 and TRBJ1-1, with D tentatively TRBD1 (5 bases). The CDR3 sequence is 13 residues long. The ends were cut back, 6 bases at V and 0 bases at J, with 8 bases in the middle. Per germline, CDR1 SEHNR and CDR2 FQNEAQ (reference sequence). The CDR3 DNA is TGTGCCAGCAGATCAGGGATGAACACTGAAGCTTTCTTT. It yields the protein CASRSGMNTEAFF.

This chain connects TRBV20-1 to TRBJ2-1; D gene ambiguous. The CDR3 extends over 13 amino acids. Germline loops: CDR1 DFQATT, CDR2 SNEGSKA (reference sequence). Trimming pared 1 base from V and 6 bases from J, leaving 10 bases between. CDR3 loop: CSARAPLANEQFF. The CDR3 DNA reads TGCAGTGCTAGAGCCCCCCTTGCCAATGAGCAGTTCTTC.

The chain uses TRBV5-8 and TRBJ2-7; no clear D. The CDR3 length is 13 residues. Germline CDR1 SGHTS, CDR2 YDEGEE. The V end lost 2 bases, the J end lost 0 bases, and 6 bases lay between the germline ends. CDR3 sequence reads: CASSFESSYEQYF. The CDR3 DNA follows: TGTGCCAGCAGCTTCGAAAGCTCCTACGAGCAGTACTTC.

This clonotype was recorded many times. The chain recombines TRBV11-2 with TRBJ2-3; D uncertain. V was trimmed by 4 bases and J by 0 bases, leaving 14 bases between them. Germline assignment: CDR1 SGHAT and CDR2 FQNNGV. The CDR3 is made up of 16 amino acids. The chain's CDR3 is CASSSGRSASTDTQYF. CDR3 nucleotide sequence: TGTGCCAGCAGCTCCGGCCGGTCCGCTAGCACAGATACGCAGTATTTT.

This clonotype was seen only a few times. The chain is built from TRBV5-6 and TRBJ2-6, with D unresolved. V lost 2 bases, J lost 0 bases, and 12 bases lay in between. Per the germline V gene, CDR1 is SGHDT and CDR2 is YYEEEE. The CDR3 length is 17 residues. The CDR3 sequence is CASSFGFALSGANVLTF. CDR3 coding DNA: TGTGCCAGCAGCTTTGGGTTTGCCCTCTCTGGGGCCAACGTCCTGACTTTC.

The CDR3 loop is CASSQDSIALGTGELFF. CDR3 in DNA: TGCGCCAGCAGCCAAGACTCAATAGCCCTGGGCACCGGGGAGCTGTTTTTT. The chain has TRBV4-3 and TRBJ2-2; the D is unclear. The germline V gene has CDR1 LGHNA and CDR2 YSLEER. V lost 0 bases to trimming and J lost 4 bases, with 15 bases between them. The CDR3 sequence is 17 residues long.